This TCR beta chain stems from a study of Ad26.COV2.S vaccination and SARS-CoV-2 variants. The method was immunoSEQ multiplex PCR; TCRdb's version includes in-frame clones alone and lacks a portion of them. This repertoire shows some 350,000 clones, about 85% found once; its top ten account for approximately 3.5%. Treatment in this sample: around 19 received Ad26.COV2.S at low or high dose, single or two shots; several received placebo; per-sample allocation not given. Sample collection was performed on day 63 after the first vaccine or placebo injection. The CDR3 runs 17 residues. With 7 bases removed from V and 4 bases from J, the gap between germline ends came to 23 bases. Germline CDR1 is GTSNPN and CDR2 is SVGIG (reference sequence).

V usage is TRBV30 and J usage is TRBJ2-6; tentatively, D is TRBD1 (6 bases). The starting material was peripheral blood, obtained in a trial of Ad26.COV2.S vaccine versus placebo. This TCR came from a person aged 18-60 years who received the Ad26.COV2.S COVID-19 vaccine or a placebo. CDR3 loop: CASLGGRGRPGANVLTF. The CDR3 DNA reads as TGTGCCTCCCTCGGAGGCAGGGGACGGCCCGGGGCCAACGTCCTGACTTTC.